This T cell receptor (beta chain) was retrieved from a study of T cells in Graves' hyperthyroidism and ophthalmopathy. Aged 18 to 65, the patients had hyperthyroidism that was newly diagnosed and had lasted under 2 months. The germline V gene has CDR1 SGHRS and CDR2 YFSETQ. Between the trimmed V and J ends, which lost 6 bases and 5 bases, there was a span of 13 bases. The CDR3 contains 13 residues. The source material, RNA transcripts, was used to amplify TCR beta CDR3 regions. HTBI primers were used for first-round RT-PCR of the TCR CDR3. MiXCR, applied by TCRdb to the multiplex PCR reads, yields one record per CDR3 protein. The table lists some 200,000 distinct CDR3 sequences, roughly 17% of them singletons, with 50% in the top ten. This clonotype has more than one count but fewer than ten.

The specimen sequenced was blood. The chain uses TRBV5-1 and TRBJ2-3; perhaps TRBD2 as D (6 bases). The sequence derives from a middle-aged man with Graves' hyperthyroidism. The CDR3: CASKEGQGDTQYF. The CDR3, as DNA: TGCGCCAGCAAGGAGGGCCAGGGAGATACGCAGTATTTT.